This T cell receptor (beta chain) came from a study of blood T cell repertoires in COVID-19. Study-level information: Sites across the United States, Italy and Spain contributed samples from acute and convalescent COVID-19. T cells, B-cell-depleted T cells, or PBMCs supplied cDNA or gDNA.

In the original analysis: Reference gene primers were amplified, and this amplification served to estimate nucleated cell counts. Sequenced by immunoSEQ multiplex PCR; TCRdb stores in-frame clones only, minus some. Clone size and V and J calls were adopted from that table, with D and trimming inferred from the DNA. The sample holds approximately 270,000 clones, around 85% seen once. V was clipped by 2 bases and J by 0 bases, with 11 bases between them. The CDR3 extends over 15 amino acids. The germline V gene encodes CDR1 GTSNPN and CDR2 SVGIG (reference sequence). Sequencing used peripheral blood. This sequence joins TRBV30 and TRBJ1-3; D is ambiguous. This receptor was identified in a man at least 80 years old with acute or convalescent COVID-19. Written as DNA, the CDR3 is TGTGCCTGGAGTCTACCTGAGGCCTCTGGAAACACCATATATTTT. Protein: CAWSLPEASGNTIYF.